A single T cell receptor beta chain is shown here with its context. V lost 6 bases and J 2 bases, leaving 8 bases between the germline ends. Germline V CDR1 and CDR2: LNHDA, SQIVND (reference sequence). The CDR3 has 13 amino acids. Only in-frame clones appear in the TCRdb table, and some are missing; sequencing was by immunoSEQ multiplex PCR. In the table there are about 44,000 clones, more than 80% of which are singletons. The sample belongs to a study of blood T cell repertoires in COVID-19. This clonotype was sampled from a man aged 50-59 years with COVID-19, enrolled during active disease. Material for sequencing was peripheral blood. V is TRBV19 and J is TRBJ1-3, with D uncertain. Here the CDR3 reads CASRPGAGNTIYF. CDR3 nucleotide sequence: TGTGCCAGTAGGCCGGGAGCTGGAAACACCATATATTTT. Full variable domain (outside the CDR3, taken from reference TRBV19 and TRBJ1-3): DGGITQSPKYLFRKEGQNVTLSCEQNLNHDAMYWYRQDPGQGLRLIYYSQIVNDFQKGDIAEGYSVSREKKESFPLTVTSAQKNPTAFYLCASRPGAGNTIYFGEGSWLTVV.